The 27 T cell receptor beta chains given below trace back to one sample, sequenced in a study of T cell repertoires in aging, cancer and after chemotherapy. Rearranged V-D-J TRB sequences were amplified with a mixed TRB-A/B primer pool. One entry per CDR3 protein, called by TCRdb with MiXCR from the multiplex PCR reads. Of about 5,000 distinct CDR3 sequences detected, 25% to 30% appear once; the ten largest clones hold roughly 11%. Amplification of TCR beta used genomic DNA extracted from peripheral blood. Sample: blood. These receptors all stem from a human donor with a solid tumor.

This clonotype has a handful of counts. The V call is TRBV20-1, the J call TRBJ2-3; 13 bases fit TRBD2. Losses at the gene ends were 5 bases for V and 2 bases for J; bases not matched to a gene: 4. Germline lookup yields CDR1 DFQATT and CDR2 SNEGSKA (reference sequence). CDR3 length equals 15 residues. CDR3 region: CSAWGLAGITDTQYF. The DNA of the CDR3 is TGCAGTGCTTGGGGACTAGCGGGGATCACAGATACGCAGTATTTT.

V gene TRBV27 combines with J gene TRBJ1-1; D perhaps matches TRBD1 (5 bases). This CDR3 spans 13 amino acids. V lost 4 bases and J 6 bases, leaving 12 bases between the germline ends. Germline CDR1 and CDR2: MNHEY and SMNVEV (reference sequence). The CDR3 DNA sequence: TGTGCCAGCAGTTGGGGGTTATCGGCTGAAGCTTTCTTT. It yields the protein CASSWGLSAEAFF.

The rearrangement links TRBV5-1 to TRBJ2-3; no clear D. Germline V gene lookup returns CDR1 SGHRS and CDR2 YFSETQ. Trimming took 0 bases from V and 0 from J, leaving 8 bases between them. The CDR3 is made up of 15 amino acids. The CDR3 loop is CASSLGLTSTDTQYF. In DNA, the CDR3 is TGCGCCAGCAGCTTGGGGTTAACTAGCACAGATACGCAGTATTTT.

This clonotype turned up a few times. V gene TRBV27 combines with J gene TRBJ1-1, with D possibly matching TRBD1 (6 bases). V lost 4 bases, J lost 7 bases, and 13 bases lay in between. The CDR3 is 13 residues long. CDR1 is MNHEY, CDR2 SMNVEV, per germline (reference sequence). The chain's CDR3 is CASSSGTKREAFF. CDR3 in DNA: TGTGCCAGCAGTTCGGGGACAAAACGTGAAGCTTTCTTT.

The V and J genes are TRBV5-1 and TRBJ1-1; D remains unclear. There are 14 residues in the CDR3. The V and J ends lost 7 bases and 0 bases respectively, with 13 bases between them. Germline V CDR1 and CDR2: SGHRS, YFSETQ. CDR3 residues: CASHPGNMNTEAFF. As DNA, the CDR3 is TGCGCCAGCCACCCGGGAAACATGAACACTGAAGCTTTCTTT.

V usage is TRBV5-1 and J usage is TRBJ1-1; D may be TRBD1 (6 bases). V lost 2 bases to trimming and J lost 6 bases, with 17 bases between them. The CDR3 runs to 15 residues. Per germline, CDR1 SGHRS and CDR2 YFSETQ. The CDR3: CASSLAQGVVAEAFF. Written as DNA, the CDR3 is TGCGCCAGCAGCTTAGCACAGGGTGTGGTGGCTGAAGCTTTCTTT. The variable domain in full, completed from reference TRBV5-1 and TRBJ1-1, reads KAGVTQTPRYLIKTRGQQVTLSCSPISGHRSVSWYQQTPGQGLQFLFEYFSETQRNKGNFPGRFSGRQFSNSRSEMNVSTLELGDSALYLCASSLAQGVVAEAFFGQGTRLTVV.

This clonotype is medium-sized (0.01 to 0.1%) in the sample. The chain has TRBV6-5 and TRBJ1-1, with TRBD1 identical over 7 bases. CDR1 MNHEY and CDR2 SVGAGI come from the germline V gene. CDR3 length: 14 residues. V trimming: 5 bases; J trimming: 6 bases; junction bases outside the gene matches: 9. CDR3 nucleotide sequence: TGTGCCAGCAGTACCTCCCCAGGGGGACCTGAAGCTTTCTTT. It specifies CASSTSPGGPEAFF.

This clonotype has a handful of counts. Here the CDR3 DNA reads TGTGCCAGCAGTTCCCCGGACAGGGGACCATTCTACGAGCAGTACTTC. This codes for CASSSPDRGPFYEQYF. The J gene is TRBJ2-7, the V gene TRBV27; 9 nucleotides align to TRBD1. Trimming removed 4 bases from V and 3 bases from J; junction bases left unmatched: 10. The CDR3 spans 16 residues. Germline lookup yields CDR1 MNHEY and CDR2 SMNVEV (reference sequence).

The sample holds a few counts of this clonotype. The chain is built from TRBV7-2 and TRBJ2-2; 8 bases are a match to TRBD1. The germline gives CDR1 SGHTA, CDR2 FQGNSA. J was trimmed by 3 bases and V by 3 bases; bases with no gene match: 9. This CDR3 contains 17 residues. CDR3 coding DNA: TGTGCCAGCAGCTTCTTGCGAATGACAGGGGACACCGGGGAGCTGTTTTTT. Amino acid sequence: CASSFLRMTGDTGELFF.

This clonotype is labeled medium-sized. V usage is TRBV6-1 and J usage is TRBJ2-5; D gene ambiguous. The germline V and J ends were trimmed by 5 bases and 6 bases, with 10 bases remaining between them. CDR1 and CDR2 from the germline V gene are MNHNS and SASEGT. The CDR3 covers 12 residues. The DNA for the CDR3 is TGTGCCAGCAGTCCGTCGGCCCAGACCCAGTACTTC. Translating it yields CASSPSAQTQYF.

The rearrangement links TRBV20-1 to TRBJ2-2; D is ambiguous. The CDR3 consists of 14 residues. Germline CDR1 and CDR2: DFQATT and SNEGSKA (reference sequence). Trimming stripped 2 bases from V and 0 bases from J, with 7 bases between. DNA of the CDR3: TGCAGTGCTAGAAACGGAGCGAACACCGGGGAGCTGTTTTTT. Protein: CSARNGANTGELFF.

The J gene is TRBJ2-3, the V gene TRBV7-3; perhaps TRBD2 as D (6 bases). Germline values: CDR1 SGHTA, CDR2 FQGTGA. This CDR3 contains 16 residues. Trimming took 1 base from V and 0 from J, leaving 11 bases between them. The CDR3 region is CASSLRAGRSTDTQYF. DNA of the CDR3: TGTGCCAGCAGCTTAAGGGCCGGGAGAAGCACAGATACGCAGTATTTT.

The DNA for the CDR3 is TGTGCCAGTAGTAGGGCAAGGAACACCGGGGAGCTGTTTTTT. It specifies CASSRARNTGELFF. V and J are TRBV19 and TRBJ2-2; unclear D gene. The germline CDR1 and CDR2 sequences are LNHDA and SQIVND (reference sequence). The CDR3 covers 14 residues. V shed 4 bases and J shed 1 base, with 7 bases lying between them.

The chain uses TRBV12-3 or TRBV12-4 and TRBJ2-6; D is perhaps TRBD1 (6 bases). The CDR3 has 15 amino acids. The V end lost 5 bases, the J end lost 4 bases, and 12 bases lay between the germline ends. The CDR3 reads CASSRRTVGANVLTF. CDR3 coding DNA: TGTGCCAGCAGTAGACGGACAGTGGGGGCCAACGTCCTGACTTTC.

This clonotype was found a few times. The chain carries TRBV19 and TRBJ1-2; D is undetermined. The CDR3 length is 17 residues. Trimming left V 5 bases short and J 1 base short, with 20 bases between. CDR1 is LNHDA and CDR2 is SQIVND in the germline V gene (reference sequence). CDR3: CASSYTGRVVFNYGYTF. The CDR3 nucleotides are TGTGCCAGTAGTTACACCGGTCGTGTGGTGTTTAACTATGGCTACACCTTC.

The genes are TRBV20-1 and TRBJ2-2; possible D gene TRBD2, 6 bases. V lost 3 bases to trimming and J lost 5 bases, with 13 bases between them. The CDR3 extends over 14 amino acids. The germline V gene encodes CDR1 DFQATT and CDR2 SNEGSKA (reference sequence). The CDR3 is CSASGRSRTGELFF. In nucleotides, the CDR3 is TGCAGTGCTAGCGGGAGAAGCAGGACCGGGGAGCTGTTTTTT.

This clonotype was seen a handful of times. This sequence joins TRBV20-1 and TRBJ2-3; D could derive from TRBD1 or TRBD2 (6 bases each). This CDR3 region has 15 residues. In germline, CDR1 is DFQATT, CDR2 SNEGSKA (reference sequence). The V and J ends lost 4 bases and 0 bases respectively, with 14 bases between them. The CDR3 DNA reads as TGCAGTGCTAACGGGGGCGGGATAAGCACAGATACGCAGTATTTT. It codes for CSANGGGISTDTQYF.

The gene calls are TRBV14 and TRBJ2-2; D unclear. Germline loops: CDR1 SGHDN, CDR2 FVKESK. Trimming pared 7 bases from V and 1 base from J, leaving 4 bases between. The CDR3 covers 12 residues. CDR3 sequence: CASKLNTGELFF. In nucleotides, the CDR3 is TGTGCCAGCAAATTGAACACCGGGGAGCTGTTTTTT.

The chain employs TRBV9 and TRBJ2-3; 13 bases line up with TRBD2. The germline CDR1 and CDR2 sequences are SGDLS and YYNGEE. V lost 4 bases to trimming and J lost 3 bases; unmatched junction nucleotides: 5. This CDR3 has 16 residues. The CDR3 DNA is TGTGCCAGCAGCTACGGACTAGCGGGAGTAACAGATACGCAGTATTTT. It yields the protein CASSYGLAGVTDTQYF. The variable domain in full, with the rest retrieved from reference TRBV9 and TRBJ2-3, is DSGVTQTPKHLITATGQRVTLRCSPRSGDLSVYWYQQSLDQGLQFLIQYYNGEERAKGNILERFSAQQFPDLHSELNLSSLELGDSALYFCASSYGLAGVTDTQYFGPGTRLTVL.

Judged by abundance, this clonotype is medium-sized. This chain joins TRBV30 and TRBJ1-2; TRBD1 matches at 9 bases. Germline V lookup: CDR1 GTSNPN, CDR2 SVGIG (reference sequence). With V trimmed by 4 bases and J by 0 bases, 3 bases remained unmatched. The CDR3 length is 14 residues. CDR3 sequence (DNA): TGTGCCTGGATAAGGGACAGGGCTAACTATGGCTACACCTTC. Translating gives CAWIRDRANYGYTF.

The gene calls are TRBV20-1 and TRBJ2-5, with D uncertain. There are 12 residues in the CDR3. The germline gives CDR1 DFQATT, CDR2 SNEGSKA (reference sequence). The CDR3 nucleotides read TGCAGCCTAGGACGGACGCAAGAGACCCAGTACTTC. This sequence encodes CSLGRTQETQYF.

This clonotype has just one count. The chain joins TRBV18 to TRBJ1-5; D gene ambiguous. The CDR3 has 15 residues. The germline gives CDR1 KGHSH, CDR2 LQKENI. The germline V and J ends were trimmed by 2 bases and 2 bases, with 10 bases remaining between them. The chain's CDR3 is CASSPAGVGNQPQHF. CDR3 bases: TGTGCCAGCTCACCAGCAGGTGTCGGCAATCAGCCCCAGCATTTT.

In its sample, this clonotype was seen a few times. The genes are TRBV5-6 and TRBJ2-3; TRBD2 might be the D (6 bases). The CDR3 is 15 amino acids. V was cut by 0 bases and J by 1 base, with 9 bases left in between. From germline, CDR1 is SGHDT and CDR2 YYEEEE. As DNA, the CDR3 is TGTGCCAGCAGCTTGGACGGGACTCGCACAGATACGCAGTATTTT. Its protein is CASSLDGTRTDTQYF.

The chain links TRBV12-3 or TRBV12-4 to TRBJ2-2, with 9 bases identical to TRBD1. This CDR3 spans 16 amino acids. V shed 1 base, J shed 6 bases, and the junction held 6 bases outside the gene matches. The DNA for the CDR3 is TGTGCCAGCAGTTTAGGGGGACAGGGTTATCCCGGGGAGCTGTTTTTT. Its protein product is CASSLGGQGYPGELFF.

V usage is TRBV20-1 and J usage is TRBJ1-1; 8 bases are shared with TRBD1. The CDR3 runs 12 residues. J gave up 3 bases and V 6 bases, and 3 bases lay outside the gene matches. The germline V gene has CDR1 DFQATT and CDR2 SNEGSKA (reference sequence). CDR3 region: CSAMTGDTEAFF. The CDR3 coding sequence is TGCAGTGCCATGACAGGGGACACTGAAGCTTTCTTT.

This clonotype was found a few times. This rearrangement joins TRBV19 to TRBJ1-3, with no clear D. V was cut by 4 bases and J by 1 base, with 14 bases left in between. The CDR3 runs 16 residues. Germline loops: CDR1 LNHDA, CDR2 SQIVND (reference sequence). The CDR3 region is CASSTYRGGSGNTIYF. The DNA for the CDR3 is TGTGCCAGTAGTACCTACCGGGGAGGTTCTGGAAACACCATATATTTT. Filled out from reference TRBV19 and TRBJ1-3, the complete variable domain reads DGGITQSPKYLFRKEGQNVTLSCEQNLNHDAMYWYRQDPGQGLRLIYYSQIVNDFQKGDIAEGYSVSREKKESFPLTVTSAQKNPTAFYLCASSTYRGGSGNTIYFGEGSWLTVV.

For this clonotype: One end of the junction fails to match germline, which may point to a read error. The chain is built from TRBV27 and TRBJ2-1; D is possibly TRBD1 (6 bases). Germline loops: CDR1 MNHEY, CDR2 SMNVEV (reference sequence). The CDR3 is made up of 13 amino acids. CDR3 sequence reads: CASSYSLAGEFGF. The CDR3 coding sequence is TGTGCCAGCAGTTACTCATTGGCAGGGGAATTTGGTTTC.